These 31 T cell receptor beta chains came from one sample sequenced in a study of cytomegalovirus exposure and HLA in healthy donors. PCR primers comprised 60 Vbeta and 13 Jbeta primers. Using immunoSEQ multiplex PCR, the repertoire was profiled, and TCRdb retains in-frame clones only, with some absent. The table lists over 90,000 clones. Sequenced: PBMCs. Receptors were obtained from a man between 40 and 49 years old in good health and CMV-seronegative.

The V and J genes are TRBV30 and TRBJ1-1, with 11 bases fitting TRBD1. Trimming cost V 3 bases and J 1 base; bases outside gene matches: 7. CDR1 is GTSNPN and CDR2 is SVGIG in the germline V gene (reference sequence). The CDR3 length is 16 residues. The CDR3 reads CAWRRIGTGGNTEAFF. The CDR3 DNA follows: TGTGCCTGGAGAAGAATTGGGACAGGGGGGAACACTGAAGCTTTCTTT. The entire variable domain, with the rest obtained from reference TRBV30 and TRBJ1-1, is as follows: SQTIHQWPATLVQPVGSPLSLECTVEGTSNPNLYWYRQAAGRGLQLLFYSVGIGQISSEVPQNLSASRPQDRQFILSSKKLLLSDSGFYLCAWRRIGTGGNTEAFFGQGTRLTVV.

The chain joins TRBV12-5 to TRBJ2-3, with 10 bases that match TRBD2. This CDR3 comprises 16 residues. Germline V gene lookup returns CDR1 LGHNT and CDR2 FRNRAP. With 0 bases clipped from V and 11 bases from J, the junction kept 11 bases outside the gene matches. The CDR3 sequence: CASGLVGLAGANEQYF. DNA for the CDR3: TGTGCTAGTGGTTTGGTAGGCCTAGCGGGAGCCAACGAGCAGTATTTT.

V and J are TRBV7-2 and TRBJ1-6; 7 bases are shared with TRBD1. The length of the CDR3 is 17 residues. The trim removed 1 base at V and 0 bases at J, leaving 3 bases unmatched. Germline V gives CDR1 SGHTA, CDR2 FQGNSA. CDR3 sequence: CASSLGQGNSYNSPLHF. CDR3 nucleotides: TGTGCCAGCAGCTTAGGACAGGGTAACTCCTATAATTCACCCCTCCACTTT.

The chain recombines TRBV5-6 with TRBJ2-5, with D maybe TRBD1 (6 bases). The CDR3 spans 15 residues. The V gene's germline CDR1 is SGHDT and CDR2 YYEEEE. The V end lost 0 bases, the J end lost 5 bases, and 14 bases lay between the germline ends. The CDR3 DNA sequence: TGTGCCAGCAGCTTGGAGGGGGTATCCCGGGAGACCCAGTACTTC. This gives the protein CASSLEGVSRETQYF.

The chain couples TRBV28 to TRBJ2-2; tentative D call: TRBD1 (5 bases). Germline V gene data show CDR1 as MDHEN and CDR2 as SYDVKM. The CDR3 extends over 14 amino acids. The V gene lost 6 bases and the J gene lost 8 bases, with 16 bases spanning the gap. CDR3 coding DNA: TGTGCCAGCAGAGGGGTCGCGTTCGCAGGGGAGCTGTTTTTT. Translated, it gives CASRGVAFAGELFF.

The gene calls are TRBV9 and TRBJ1-1; TRBD1 aligns across 7 bases. J gave up 0 bases and V 4 bases, and 6 bases lay outside the gene matches. Germline CDR1 SGDLS, CDR2 YYNGEE. CDR3 length equals 15 residues. In DNA, the CDR3 is TGTGCCAGCAGCCCCCGACAGGGAATGAACACTGAAGCTTTCTTT. It translates to CASSPRQGMNTEAFF.

CDR3 in amino acids: CASNSGTSGGYLYNEQFF. CDR3 in DNA: TGTGCCAGCAACTCCGGGACTAGCGGGGGGTACTTGTACAATGAGCAGTTCTTC. The chain combines TRBV2 with TRBJ2-1, with 15 bases that match TRBD2. Germline CDR1 is SNHLY and CDR2 is FYNNEI. This CDR3 is built from 18 residues. The trim removed 7 bases at V and 4 bases at J, leaving 11 bases unmatched.

Frequency places this clone as medium-sized. V usage is TRBV11-2 and J usage is TRBJ2-7; D may be TRBD1 (6 bases). This CDR3 has 12 residues. V lost 5 bases and J 3 bases, leaving 8 bases between the germline ends. Looked up from germline, CDR1 is SGHAT and CDR2 is FQNNGV. CDR3 coding DNA: TGTGCCAGCAGCGCGGACAGCTACGAGCAGTACTTC. Protein product: CASSADSYEQYF.

The chain carries TRBV5-6 and TRBJ2-7; TRBD1 matches 9 bases. CDR3 length: 15 residues. J gave up 5 bases and V 0 bases, and 6 bases lay outside the gene matches. Germline V CDR1 and CDR2: SGHDT, YYEEEE. CDR3 residues: CASSLGVGTGNEQYF. In nucleotides, the CDR3 is TGTGCCAGCAGCTTGGGGGTCGGGACAGGGAACGAGCAGTACTTC.

The J gene is TRBJ2-7, the V gene TRBV9, with 13 nucleotides matching TRBD2. Germline loops: CDR1 SGDLS, CDR2 YYNGEE. Germline trimming cut 0 bases from V and 2 bases from J; bases unmatched to any gene: 5. The CDR3 is 17 residues long. The CDR3 DNA is TGTGCCAGCAGCGTAGATGCCGGGACTAGCGGGACCTACGAGCAGTACTTC. This sequence encodes CASSVDAGTSGTYEQYF.

This sequence joins TRBV7-2 and TRBJ2-7, with TRBD2 matching 9 bases. J lost 4 bases, V lost 1 base, and 8 bases had no gene match. Germline values: CDR1 SGHTA, CDR2 FQGNSA. The CDR3 loop spans 16 amino acids. This chain's CDR3 is CASSLEVAGAGYEQYF. The CDR3 bases are TGTGCCAGCAGCTTAGAGGTAGCGGGAGCCGGATACGAGCAGTACTTC.

The chain has TRBV6-1 and TRBJ2-2; 9 bases agree with TRBD1. This CDR3 has 19 amino acids. CDR1 and CDR2 from the germline V gene are MNHNS and SASEGT. The V and J ends lost 2 bases and 5 bases, in that order; junction bases with no gene match: 15. This chain's CDR3 is CASSEPGSRQGVGTGELFF. CDR3 DNA: TGTGCCAGCAGTGAACCGGGGTCGCGACAGGGGGTAGGGACCGGGGAGCTGTTTTTT.

V gene TRBV5-6 combines with J gene TRBJ1-2; no definite D call. This CDR3 has 15 amino acids. The germline V and J ends were trimmed by 4 bases and 7 bases, with 20 bases remaining between them. CDR1 is SGHDT, CDR2 YYEEEE, per germline. Here the CDR3 reads CASSLPTPRLSGYTF. DNA of the CDR3: TGTGCCAGCAGCCTTCCGACTCCCCGTCTTTCTGGCTACACCTTC.

This chain joins TRBV5-1 and TRBJ1-1, with a weak D call TRBD1 (5 bases). In germline, CDR1 is SGHRS, CDR2 YFSETQ. V lost 3 bases and J lost 1, with 16 bases in between. The CDR3 has 16 amino acids. Here the CDR3 DNA reads TGCGCCAGCAGCTCCCAACCCCTGGACAAGAACACTGAAGCTTTCTTT. This gives the protein CASSSQPLDKNTEAFF.

The chain couples TRBV27 to TRBJ1-1; 9 bases map to TRBD1. The ends lost 8 bases at V and 2 bases at J; junction bases unmatched: 12. CDR3 size: 16 residues. Per the germline V gene, CDR1 is MNHEY and CDR2 is SMNVEV (reference sequence). The CDR3 region is CASLNRGGQGNTEAFF. Here the CDR3 DNA reads TGTGCCAGCCTTAATCGGGGGGGACAGGGTAACACTGAAGCTTTCTTT.

The chain recombines TRBV9 with TRBJ2-5; 7 nucleotides match TRBD2. The tail of the sequence fits TRBJ2-7 better, so the J call may be wrong. The germline CDR1 and CDR2 sequences are SGDLS and YYNGEE. CDR3 length: 16 residues. The CDR3 bases are TGTGCCAGCAGCGTAGCGGACGGGGGGACCGCCTACGAGCAGTACTTC. It encodes CASSVADGGTAYEQYF.

The chain couples TRBV18 to TRBJ2-1; 7 nucleotides match TRBD2. With 2 bases clipped from V and 0 bases from J, the junction kept 7 bases outside the gene matches. This CDR3 has 17 residues. The germline gives CDR1 KGHSH, CDR2 LQKENI. The CDR3 is CASSPIRRGSSYNEQFF. The CDR3 DNA is TGTGCCAGCTCACCAATAAGGCGGGGGAGCTCCTACAATGAGCAGTTCTTC. The complete variable domain, with remaining parts taken from reference TRBV18 and TRBJ2-1, reads NAGVMQNPRHLVRRRGQEARLRCSPMKGHSHVYWYRQLPEEGLKFMVYLQKENIIDESGMPKERFSAEFPKEGPSILRIQQVVRGDSAAYFCASSPIRRGSSYNEQFFGPGTRLTVL.

The gene calls are TRBV6-6 and TRBJ1-5; 7 bases are shared with TRBD1. Trimming at V came to 6 bases and at J to 7 bases, leaving 6 bases not matched to a gene. The CDR3 runs to 13 residues. Per the germline V gene, CDR1 is MNHNY and CDR2 is SVGAGI (reference sequence). The CDR3, as DNA: TGTGCCAGCAGCGACAGGGCTGGCCAGCCCCAGCATTTT. It codes for CASSDRAGQPQHF.

The rearrangement uses TRBV28 and TRBJ1-5; 9 nucleotides line up with TRBD1. Germline CDR1 reads MDHEN; CDR2 reads SYDVKM. CDR3 length: 16 amino acids. The junction had 15 bases not matched to a gene; V was cut back by 8 bases and J by 7 bases. CDR3 sequence reads: CASGSAGQGLVQPQHF. The DNA for the CDR3 is TGTGCCAGCGGGTCGGCTGGACAGGGGTTAGTACAGCCCCAGCATTTT. Looking up the rest from reference TRBV28 and TRBJ1-5 gives the full variable domain: DVKVTQSSRYLVKRTGEKVFLECVQDMDHENMFWYRQDPGLGLRLIYFSYDVKMKEKGDIPEGYSVSREKKERFSLILESASTNQTSMYLCASGSAGQGLVQPQHFGDGTRLSIL.

This chain links TRBV12-5 with TRBJ2-2; no reliable D call. This CDR3 comprises 13 residues. Trimming took off 7 bases at V and 2 bases at J, with 8 bases between the two ends. CDR1 LGHNT and CDR2 FRNRAP come from the germline V gene. CDR3 nucleotide sequence: TGTGCTAGTGCTAGAAAAAACACCGGGGAGCTGTTTTTT. Encoded protein: CASARKNTGELFF.

The CDR3 DNA follows: TGTGCCAGCAGCCAAAGGGGGGAGGGGATCTCCTACAATGAGCAGTTCTTC. Residues: CASSQRGEGISYNEQFF. The chain links TRBV9 to TRBJ2-1; possible D gene TRBD2, 7 bases. Trimming took off 4 bases at V and 0 bases at J, with 17 bases between the two ends. Germline V gene lookup returns CDR1 SGDLS and CDR2 YYNGEE. The CDR3 sequence is 17 residues long.

The J gene is TRBJ2-4, the V gene TRBV10-3; 8 bases agree with TRBD1. This CDR3 contains 17 residues. Germline V gene data show CDR1 as ENHRY and CDR2 as SYGVKD. V was clipped by 0 bases and J by 2 bases; unmatched bases: 6. The CDR3: CAISESSTGDSKNIQYF. The CDR3 nucleotides read TGTGCCATCAGTGAGTCGTCGACAGGGGATTCCAAAAACATTCAGTACTTC.

The V gene is TRBV7-9, the J gene TRBJ2-6; a weak D match, TRBD1 (6 bases). The V and J ends lost 1 base and 2 bases respectively, with 9 bases between them. Germline CDR1 reads SEHNR; CDR2 reads FQNEAQ (reference sequence). This CDR3 comprises 16 residues. The CDR3 DNA reads TGTGCCAGCAGCTTAGGATCAGGGGCTGGGGCCAACGTCCTGACTTTC. It translates to CASSLGSGAGANVLTF.

The V and J genes are TRBV11-2 and TRBJ1-1, with unresolved D. Trimming removed 4 bases from V and 5 bases from J, with 17 bases in between. From germline, CDR1 is SGHAT and CDR2 FQNNGV. The CDR3 length is 15 residues. The CDR3 DNA reads TGTGCCAGCAGCTCCAACCCGGAGCGGGGAACTGAAGCTTTCTTT. This translates into CASSSNPERGTEAFF.

Comment on this clone: At one end, the junction sequence differs from germline, possibly due to a read error. The CDR3 sequence: CARSLSQVTGEQYF. DNA of the CDR3: TGTGCCCGCAGCTTATCACAGGTGACTGGTGAGCAGTACTTC. This chain connects TRBV7-9 to TRBJ2-7; a possible D gene is TRBD1 (5 bases). This CDR3 is built from 14 residues. In germline, CDR1 is SEHNR, CDR2 FQNEAQ (reference sequence).

The J gene is TRBJ1-1, the V gene TRBV4-1; no definite D call. This CDR3 has 16 amino acids. From germline, CDR1 is MGHRA and CDR2 YSYEKL. V lost 4 bases and J lost 3, with 18 bases in between. The CDR3 region has the DNA TGCGCCAGCAGCCCCCCCCAAGCTCGGGAGGACACTGAAGCTTTCTTT. Residues: CASSPPQAREDTEAFF.

The rearrangement uses TRBV5-4 and TRBJ1-4; 12 nucleotides line up with TRBD1. CDR3 length: 14 amino acids. The germline gives CDR1 SGHNT, CDR2 YYREEE (reference sequence). Trimming cost V 4 bases and J 8 bases; bases outside gene matches: 3. CDR3 residues: CASSRDRGQEKLFF. Here the CDR3 DNA reads TGTGCCAGCAGCCGGGACAGGGGGCAGGAAAAACTGTTTTTT.

The chain employs TRBV4-3 and TRBJ2-3, with D tentatively TRBD2 (6 bases). Germline CDR1 is LGHNA and CDR2 is YSLEER. The CDR3 totals 15 residues. The V end was cut by 0 bases, the J end by 5 bases, with 12 bases between. The CDR3 DNA follows: TGCGCCAGCAGCCAAGAAGGAGGGAGTAGAGATACGCAGTATTTT. Its translation: CASSQEGGSRDTQYF.

In terms of frequency, this clone is medium-sized. This chain joins TRBV5-1 and TRBJ2-3, with D possibly being TRBD2 (6 bases). Germline V gene lookup returns CDR1 SGHRS and CDR2 YFSETQ. Between the trimmed V and J ends, which lost 2 bases and 2 bases, there was a span of 15 bases. The CDR3 has 16 amino acids. Here the CDR3 DNA reads TGCGCCAGCAGCTTACTTTTAGCGGCCCACACAGATACGCAGTATTTT. Translation: CASSLLLAAHTDTQYF.

This rearrangement joins TRBV7-2 to TRBJ2-1; 13 nucleotides match TRBD2. CDR3 length: 15 residues. Unmatched junction bases numbered 2, after V lost 4 bases and J lost 5 bases. CDR1 is SGHTA and CDR2 is FQGNSA in the germline V gene. The CDR3 region is CASSSGLAGHNEQFF. Here the CDR3 DNA reads TGTGCCAGCAGCTCGGGACTAGCGGGACACAATGAGCAGTTCTTC.

For the CDR3, the DNA is TGTGCCAGCAGCTTAGCGGGCCTAGCGACCTACGAGCAGTACTTC. The encoded protein is CASSLAGLATYEQYF. The chain carries TRBV7-6 and TRBJ2-7, with D possibly matching TRBD2 (6 bases). Germline-derived CDR1 and CDR2 are SGHVS and FNYEAQ. The CDR3 is 15 amino acids. Trimming removed 0 bases at V and 2 bases at J, with 11 bases between. The entire variable domain, with the rest obtained from reference TRBV7-6 and TRBJ2-7, is as follows: GAGVSQSPRYKVTKRGQDVALRCDPISGHVSLYWYRQALGQGPEFLTYFNYEAQQDKSGLPNDRFSAERPEGSISTLTIQRTEQRDSAMYRCASSLAGLATYEQYFGPGTRLTVT.